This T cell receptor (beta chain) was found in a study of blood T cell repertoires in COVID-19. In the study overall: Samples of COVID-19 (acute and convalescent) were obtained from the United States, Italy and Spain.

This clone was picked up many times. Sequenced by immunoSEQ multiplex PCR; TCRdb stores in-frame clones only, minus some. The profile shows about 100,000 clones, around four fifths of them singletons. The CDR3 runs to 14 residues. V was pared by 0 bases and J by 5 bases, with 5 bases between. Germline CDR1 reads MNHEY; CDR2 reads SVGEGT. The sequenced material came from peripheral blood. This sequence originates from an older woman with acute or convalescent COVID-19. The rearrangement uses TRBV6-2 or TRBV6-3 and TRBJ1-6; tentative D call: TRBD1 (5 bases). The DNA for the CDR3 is TGTGCCAGCAGTTACTCAGGGGATAATTCACCCCTCCACTTT. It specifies CASSYSGDNSPLHF.